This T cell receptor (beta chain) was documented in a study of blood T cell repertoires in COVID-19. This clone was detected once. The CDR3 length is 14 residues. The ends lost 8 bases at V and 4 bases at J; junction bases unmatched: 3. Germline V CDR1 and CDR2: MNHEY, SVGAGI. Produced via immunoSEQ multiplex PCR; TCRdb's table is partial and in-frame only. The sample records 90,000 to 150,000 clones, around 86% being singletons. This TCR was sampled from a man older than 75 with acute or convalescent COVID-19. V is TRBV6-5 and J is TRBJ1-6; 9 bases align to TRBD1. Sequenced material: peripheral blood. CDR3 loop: CASRDRVYNSPLHF. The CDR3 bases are TGTGCCAGCCGGGACAGGGTTTATAATTCACCCCTCCACTTT.